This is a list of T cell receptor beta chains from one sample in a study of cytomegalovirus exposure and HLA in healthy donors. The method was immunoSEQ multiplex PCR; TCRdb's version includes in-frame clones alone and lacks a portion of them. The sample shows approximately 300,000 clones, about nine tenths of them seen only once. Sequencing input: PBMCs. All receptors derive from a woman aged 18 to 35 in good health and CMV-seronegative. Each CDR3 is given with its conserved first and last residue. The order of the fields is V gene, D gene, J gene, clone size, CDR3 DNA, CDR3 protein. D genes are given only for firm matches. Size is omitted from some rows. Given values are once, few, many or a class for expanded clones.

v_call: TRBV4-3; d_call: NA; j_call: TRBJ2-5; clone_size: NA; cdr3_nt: TGCGCCAGCAGCCAAGAAGGCGGATTGGGGACCCAGTACTTC; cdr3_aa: CASSQEGGLGTQYF
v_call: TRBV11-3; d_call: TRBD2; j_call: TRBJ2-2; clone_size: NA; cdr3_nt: TGTGCCAGCGGCACTAGCGGGAGGCTTGGCGGGGAGCTGTTTTTT; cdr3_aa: CASGTSGRLGGELFF
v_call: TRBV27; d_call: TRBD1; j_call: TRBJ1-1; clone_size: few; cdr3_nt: TGTGCCAGCAGTCCCGGGACAGCTGACACTGAAGCTTTCTTT; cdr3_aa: CASSPGTADTEAFF
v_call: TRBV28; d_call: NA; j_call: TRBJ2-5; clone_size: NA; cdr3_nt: TGTGCCAGCAGTTTAGTCGGACAGCGAGAGACCCAGTACTTC; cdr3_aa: CASSLVGQRETQYF
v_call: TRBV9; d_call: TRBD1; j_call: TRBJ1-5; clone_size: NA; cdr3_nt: TGTGCCAGCAGCTCGACAGGGTCCAATCAGCCCCAGCATTTT; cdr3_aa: CASSSTGSNQPQHF
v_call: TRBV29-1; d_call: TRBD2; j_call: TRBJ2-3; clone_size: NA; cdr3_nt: TGCAGCGTTGCCAGCGGGAGGGATACGCAGTATTTT; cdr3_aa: CSVASGRDTQYF
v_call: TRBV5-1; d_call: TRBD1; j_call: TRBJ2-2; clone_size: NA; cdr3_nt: TGCGCCAGTAGAACAGGGGGAAACACCGGGGAGCTGTTTTTT; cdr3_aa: CASRTGGNTGELFF
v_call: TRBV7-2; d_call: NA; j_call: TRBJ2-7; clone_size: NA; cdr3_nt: TGTGCCAGCAGCTACAGGGGTATGGGACTCCCCTACGAGCAGTACTTC; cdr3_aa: CASSYRGMGLPYEQYF
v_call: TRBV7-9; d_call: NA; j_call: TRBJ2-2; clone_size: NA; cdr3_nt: TGTGCCAGCAGCTTAGCGGAGTTTGGTACCGGGGAGCTGTTTTTT; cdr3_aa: CASSLAEFGTGELFF
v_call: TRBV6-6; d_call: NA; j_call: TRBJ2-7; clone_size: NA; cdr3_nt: TGTGCCAGCACCCTTAGCGTGAGGGGGAACGACGAGCAGTACTTC; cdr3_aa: CASTLSVRGNDEQYF
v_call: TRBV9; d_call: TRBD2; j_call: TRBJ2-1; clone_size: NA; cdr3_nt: TGTGCCAGCAGTCCCGCGGTAGCGGGGAACTACAATGAGCAGTTCTTC; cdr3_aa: CASSPAVAGNYNEQFF
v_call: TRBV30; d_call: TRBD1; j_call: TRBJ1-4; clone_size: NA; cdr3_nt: TGTGCCTGGAGTCCAACAGGGGACGGCCTTAATGAAAAACTGTTTTTT; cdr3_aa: CAWSPTGDGLNEKLFF
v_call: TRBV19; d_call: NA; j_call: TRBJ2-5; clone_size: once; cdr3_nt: TGTGCCAGTAGTCTAGGAGGGCCCGGAGAGACCCAGTACTTC; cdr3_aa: CASSLGGPGETQYF
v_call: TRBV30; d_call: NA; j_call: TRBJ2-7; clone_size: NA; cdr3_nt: TGTGCCTTGCAACAGAAGAACTCCTACGAGCAGTACTTC; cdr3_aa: CALQQKNSYEQYF
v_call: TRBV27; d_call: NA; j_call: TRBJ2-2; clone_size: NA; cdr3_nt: TGTGCCACCAAACTCGAAGCCCCTCGTTTCACCGGGGAGCTGTTTTTT; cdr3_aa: CATKLEAPRFTGELFF
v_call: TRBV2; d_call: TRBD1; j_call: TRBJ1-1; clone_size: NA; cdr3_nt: TGTGCCAGCAGTGAAAAGGGACAGGGGAACACTGAAGCTTTCTTT; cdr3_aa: CASSEKGQGNTEAFF
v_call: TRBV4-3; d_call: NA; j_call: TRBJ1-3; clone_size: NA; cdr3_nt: TGCGCCAGCAGCCAAGATTCAGGGCCCTACTCTGGAAACACCATATATTTT; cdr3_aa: CASSQDSGPYSGNTIYF